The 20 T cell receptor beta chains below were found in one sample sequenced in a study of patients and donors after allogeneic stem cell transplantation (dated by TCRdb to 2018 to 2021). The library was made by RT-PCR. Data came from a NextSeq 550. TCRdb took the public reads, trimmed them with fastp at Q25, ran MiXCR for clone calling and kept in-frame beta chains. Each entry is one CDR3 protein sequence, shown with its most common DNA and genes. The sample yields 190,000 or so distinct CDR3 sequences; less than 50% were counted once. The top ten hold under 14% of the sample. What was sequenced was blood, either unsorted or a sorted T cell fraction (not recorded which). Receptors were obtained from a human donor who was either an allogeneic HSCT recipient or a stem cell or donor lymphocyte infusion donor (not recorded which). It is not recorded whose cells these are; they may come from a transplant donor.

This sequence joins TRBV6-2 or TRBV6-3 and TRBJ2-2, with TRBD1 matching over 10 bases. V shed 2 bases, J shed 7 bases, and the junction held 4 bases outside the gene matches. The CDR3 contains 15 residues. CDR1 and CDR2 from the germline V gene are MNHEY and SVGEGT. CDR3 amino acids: CASSYQGQGFGELFF. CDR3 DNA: TGTGCCAGCAGTTACCAGGGACAGGGGTTCGGGGAGCTGTTTTTT.

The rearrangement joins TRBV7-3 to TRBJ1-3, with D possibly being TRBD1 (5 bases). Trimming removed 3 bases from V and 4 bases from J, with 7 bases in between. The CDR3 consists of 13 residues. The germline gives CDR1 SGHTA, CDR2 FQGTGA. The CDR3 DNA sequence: TGTGCCAGCAGCTTGGGGGAGGGAAACACCATATATTTT. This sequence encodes CASSLGEGNTIYF.

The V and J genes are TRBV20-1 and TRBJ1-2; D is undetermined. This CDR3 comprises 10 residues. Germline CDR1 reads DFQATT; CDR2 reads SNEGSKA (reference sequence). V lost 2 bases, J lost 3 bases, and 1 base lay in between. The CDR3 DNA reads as TGCAGTGCTAGACACTATGGCTACACCTTC. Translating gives CSARHYGYTF.

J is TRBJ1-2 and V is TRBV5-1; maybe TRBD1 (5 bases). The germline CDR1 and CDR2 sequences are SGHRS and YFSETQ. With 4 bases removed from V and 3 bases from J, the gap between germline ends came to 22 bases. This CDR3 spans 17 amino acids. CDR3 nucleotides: TGCGCCAGCAGCCCCGGGGTAGGGGAGGCGCAATACTATGGCTACACCTTC. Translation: CASSPGVGEAQYYGYTF.

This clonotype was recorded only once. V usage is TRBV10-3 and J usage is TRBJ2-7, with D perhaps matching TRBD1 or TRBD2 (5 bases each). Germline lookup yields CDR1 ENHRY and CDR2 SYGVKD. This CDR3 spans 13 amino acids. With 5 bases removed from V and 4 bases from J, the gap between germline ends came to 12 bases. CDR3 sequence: CAISPGTMYEQYF. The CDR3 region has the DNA TGTGCCATCAGTCCGGGGACGATGTACGAGCAGTACTTC.

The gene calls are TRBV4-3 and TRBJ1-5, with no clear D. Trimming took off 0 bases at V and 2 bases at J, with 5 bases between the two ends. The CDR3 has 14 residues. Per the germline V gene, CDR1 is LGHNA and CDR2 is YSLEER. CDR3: CASSQERGNQPQHF. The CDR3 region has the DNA TGCGCCAGCAGCCAAGAAAGGGGCAATCAGCCCCAGCATTTT.

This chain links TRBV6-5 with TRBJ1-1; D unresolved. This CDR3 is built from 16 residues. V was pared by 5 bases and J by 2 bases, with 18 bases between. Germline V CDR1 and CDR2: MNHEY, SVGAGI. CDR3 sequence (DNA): TGTGCCAGCAGTCGACCGGGAACTCTTGGAAACACTGAAGCTTTCTTT. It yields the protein CASSRPGTLGNTEAFF.

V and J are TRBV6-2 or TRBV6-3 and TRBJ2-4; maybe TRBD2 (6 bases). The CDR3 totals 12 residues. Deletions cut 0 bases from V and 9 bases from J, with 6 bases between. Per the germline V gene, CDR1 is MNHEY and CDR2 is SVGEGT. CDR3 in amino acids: CASSYSGGIQYF. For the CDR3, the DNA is TGTGCCAGCAGTTACTCCGGGGGCATTCAGTACTTC.

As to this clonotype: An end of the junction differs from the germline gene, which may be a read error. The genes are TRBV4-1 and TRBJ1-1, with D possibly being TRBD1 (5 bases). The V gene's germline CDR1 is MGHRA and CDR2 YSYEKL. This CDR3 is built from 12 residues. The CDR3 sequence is CASSQLDTEDFF. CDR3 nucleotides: TGCGCCAGCAGCCAGCTGGACACTGAAGATTTCTTT.

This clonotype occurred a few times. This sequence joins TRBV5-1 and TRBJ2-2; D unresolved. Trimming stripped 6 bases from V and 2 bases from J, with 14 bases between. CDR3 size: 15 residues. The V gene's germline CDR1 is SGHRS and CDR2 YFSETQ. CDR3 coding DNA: TGCGCCAGCAACCAGGCAGGTGGAAACACCGGGGAGCTGTTTTTT. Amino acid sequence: CASNQAGGNTGELFF.

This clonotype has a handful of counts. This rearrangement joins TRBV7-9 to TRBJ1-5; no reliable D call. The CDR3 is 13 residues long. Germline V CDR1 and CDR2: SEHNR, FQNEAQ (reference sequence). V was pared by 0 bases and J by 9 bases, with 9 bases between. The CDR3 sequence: CASSLASSWPQHF. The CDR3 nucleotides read TGTGCCAGCAGCTTAGCGTCGTCGTGGCCCCAGCATTTT.

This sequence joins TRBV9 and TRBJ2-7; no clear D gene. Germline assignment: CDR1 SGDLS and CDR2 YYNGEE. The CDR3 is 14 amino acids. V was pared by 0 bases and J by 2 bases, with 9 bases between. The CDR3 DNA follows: TGTGCCAGCAGCGTAGATGGCAGGACCTACGAGCAGTACTTC. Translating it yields CASSVDGRTYEQYF.

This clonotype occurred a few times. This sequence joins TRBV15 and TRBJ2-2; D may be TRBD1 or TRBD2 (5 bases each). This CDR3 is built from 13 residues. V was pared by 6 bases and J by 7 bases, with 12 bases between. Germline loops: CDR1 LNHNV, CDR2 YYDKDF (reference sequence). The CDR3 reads CATRGREIGELFF. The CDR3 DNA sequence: TGTGCCACCAGGGGCAGGGAGATCGGGGAGCTGTTTTTT.

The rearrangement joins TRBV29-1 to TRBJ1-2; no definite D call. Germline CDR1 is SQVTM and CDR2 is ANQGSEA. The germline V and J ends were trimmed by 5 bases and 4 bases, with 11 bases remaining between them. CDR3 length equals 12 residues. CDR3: CSVTPGSYGYTF. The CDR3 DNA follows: TGCAGCGTTACCCCAGGAAGCTATGGCTACACCTTC.

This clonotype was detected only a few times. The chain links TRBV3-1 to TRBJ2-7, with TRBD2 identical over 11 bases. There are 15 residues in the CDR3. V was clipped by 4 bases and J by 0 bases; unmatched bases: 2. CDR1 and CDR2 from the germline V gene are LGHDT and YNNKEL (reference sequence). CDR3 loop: CASSPGLAASYEQYF. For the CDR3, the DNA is TGTGCCAGCAGCCCGGGACTAGCGGCCTCCTACGAGCAGTACTTC.

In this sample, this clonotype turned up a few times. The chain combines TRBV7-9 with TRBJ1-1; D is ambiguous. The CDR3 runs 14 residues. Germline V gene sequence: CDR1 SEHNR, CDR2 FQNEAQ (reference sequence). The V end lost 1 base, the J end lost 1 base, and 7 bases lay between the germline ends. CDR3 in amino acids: CASSLVRGNTEAFF. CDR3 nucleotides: TGTGCCAGCAGCTTAGTACGTGGGAACACTGAAGCTTTCTTT. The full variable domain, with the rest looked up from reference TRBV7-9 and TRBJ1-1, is DTGVSQNPRHKITKRGQNVTFRCDPISEHNRLYWYRQTLGQGPEFLTYFQNEAQLEKSRLLSDRFSAERPKGSFSTLEIQRTEQGDSAMYLCASSLVRGNTEAFFGQGTRLTVV.

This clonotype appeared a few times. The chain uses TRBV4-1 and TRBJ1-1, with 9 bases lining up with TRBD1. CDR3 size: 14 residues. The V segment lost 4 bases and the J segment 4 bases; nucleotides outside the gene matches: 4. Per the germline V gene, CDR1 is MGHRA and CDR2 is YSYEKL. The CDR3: CASSPGQGFTEAFF. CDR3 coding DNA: TGCGCCAGCAGCCCCGGACAGGGGTTCACTGAAGCTTTCTTT.

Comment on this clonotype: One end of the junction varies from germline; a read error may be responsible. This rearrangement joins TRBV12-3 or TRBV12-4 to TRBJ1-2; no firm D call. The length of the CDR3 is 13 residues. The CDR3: CASSLGAGYGYTF. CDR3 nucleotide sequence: TGCGCCAGCAGCTTGGGTGCTGGCTATGGCTACACCTTC.

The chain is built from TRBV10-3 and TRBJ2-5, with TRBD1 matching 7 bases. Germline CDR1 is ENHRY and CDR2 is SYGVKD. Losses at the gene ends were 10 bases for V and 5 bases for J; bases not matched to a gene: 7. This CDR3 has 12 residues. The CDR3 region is CATWTGRETQYF. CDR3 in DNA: TGTGCCACCTGGACAGGCCGTGAGACCCAGTACTTC.

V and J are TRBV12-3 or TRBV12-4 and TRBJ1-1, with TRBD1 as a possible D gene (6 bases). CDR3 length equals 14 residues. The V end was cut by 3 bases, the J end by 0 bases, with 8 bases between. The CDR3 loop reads CASSFNRVNTEAFF. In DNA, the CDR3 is TGTGCCAGCAGTTTTAACAGGGTGAACACTGAAGCTTTCTTT.